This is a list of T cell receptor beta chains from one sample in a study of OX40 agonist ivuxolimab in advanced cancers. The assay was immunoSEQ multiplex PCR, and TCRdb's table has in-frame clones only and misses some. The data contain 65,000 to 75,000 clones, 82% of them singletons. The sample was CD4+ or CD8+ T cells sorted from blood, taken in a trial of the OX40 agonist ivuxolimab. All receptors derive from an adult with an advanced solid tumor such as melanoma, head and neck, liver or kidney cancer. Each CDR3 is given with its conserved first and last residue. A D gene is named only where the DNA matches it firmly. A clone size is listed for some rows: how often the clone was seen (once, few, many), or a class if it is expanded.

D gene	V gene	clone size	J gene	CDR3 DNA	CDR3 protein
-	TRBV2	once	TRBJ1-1	TGTGCCAGCGCAACAGGGTTCACTGAAGCTTTCTTT	CASATGFTEAFF
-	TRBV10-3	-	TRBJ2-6	TGTGCCATTCGGGATAGCTCTGGGGCCAACGTCCTGACTTTC	CAIRDSSGANVLTF
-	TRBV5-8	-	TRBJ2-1	TGTGCCAGCAGCTTGGTTCGGGACCACAATGAGCAGTTCTTC	CASSLVRDHNEQFF
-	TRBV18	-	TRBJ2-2	TGTGCCAGCTCACCTCAACTAGCTAGCAGCACCGGGGAGCTGTTTTTT	CASSPQLASSTGELFF
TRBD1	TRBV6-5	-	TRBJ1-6	TGTGCCAGCAGTTACTCCGGGCAGGGGGCATTCTCACCCCTCCACTTT	CASSYSGQGAFSPLHF
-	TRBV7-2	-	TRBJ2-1	TGTGCCAGCAGCTTGTTGAGGGCCCATGAGCAGTTCTTC	CASSLLRAHEQFF
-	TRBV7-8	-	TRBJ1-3	TGTGCCAGCAGCTTAGCGTACTCTGGAAACACCATATATTTT	CASSLAYSGNTIYF
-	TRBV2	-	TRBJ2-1	TGTGCCAGCAGTGACAGGACAGCTTCTGACAATGAGCAGTTCTTC	CASSDRTASDNEQFF
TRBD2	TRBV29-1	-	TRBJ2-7	TGCAGCGCTTTGAAAGCGGGGGTCTCCTACGAGCAGTACTTC	CSALKAGVSYEQYF
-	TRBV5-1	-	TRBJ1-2	TGCGCCAGCAGCTTGAACCCCTTAACCCCCTCGAGTATCGGGGGGAGCTATGGCTACACCTTC	CASSLNPLTPSSIGGSYGYTF
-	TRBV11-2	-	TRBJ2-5	TGTGCCAGCAGCCGTGACAGATTTCTTTCGGTGACCCAGTACTTC	CASSRDRFLSVTQYF
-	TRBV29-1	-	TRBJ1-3	TGCAGCGTTCCCGGGCCCTCTGGAAACACCATATATTTT	CSVPGPSGNTIYF
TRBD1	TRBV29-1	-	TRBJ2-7	TGCAGCGTCTTTAGACAGGGGGCTAACGAGCAGTACTTC	CSVFRQGANEQYF
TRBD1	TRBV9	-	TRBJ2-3	TGTGCCAGCAGCTCCGGGACAGGGTCTACAGATACGCAGTATTTT	CASSSGTGSTDTQYF
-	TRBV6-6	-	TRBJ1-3	TGTGCCAGTCGCGACGTCGGGGGCGCTGGAAACACCATATATTTT	CASRDVGGAGNTIYF
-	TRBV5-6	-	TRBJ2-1	TGTGCCAGCAGCTTGGGGCCGGGCCGGAATGAGCAGTTCTTC	CASSLGPGRNEQFF
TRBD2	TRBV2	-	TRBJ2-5	TGTGCCAGCAGTGAAGCGGGAGGGCCTGGAGAGACCCAGTACTTC	CASSEAGGPGETQYF
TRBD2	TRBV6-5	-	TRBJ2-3	TGTGCCAGCAGGGGACTAGCGAGCACAGATACGCAGTATTTT	CASRGLASTDTQYF
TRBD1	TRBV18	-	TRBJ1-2	TGTGCCAGCTCACCTGGACAGGCGATCCACGGAGGTGGCTACACCTTC	CASSPGQAIHGGGYTF
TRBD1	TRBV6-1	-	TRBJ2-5	TGTGCCAGCAGTAGGACAGGTGGGGAGACCCAGTACTTC	CASSRTGGETQYF
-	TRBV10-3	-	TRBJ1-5	TGTGCCGTCCGAGACGCGGCAGGGCGGGATCAGCCCCAGCATTTT	CAVRDAAGRDQPQHF
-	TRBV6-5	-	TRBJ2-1	TGTGCCAGCAGCCAGACGGACACTAGTTACAATGAGCAGTTCTTC	CASSQTDTSYNEQFF
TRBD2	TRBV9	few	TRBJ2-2	TGTGCCAGCAGCCCCAGGGAGGGGCGGGTGTTTTTT	CASSPREGRVFF
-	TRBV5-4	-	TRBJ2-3	TGTGCCAGCAACCGTAAGGGGCAGGGTTCAACAGATACGCAGTATTTT	CASNRKGQGSTDTQYF
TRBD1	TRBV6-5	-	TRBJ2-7	TGTGCCAGCACTGACCGGGACAGATCCTACGAGCAGTACTTC	CASTDRDRSYEQYF
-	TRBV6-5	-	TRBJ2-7	TGTGCCAGCACCTCCGGGAGCCTACGAAGGCAGTACTTC	CASTSGSLRRQYF
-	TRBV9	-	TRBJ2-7	TGTGCCAGCAGCGTAGGGCCGGCTCCCTCCTACGAGCAGTACTTC	CASSVGPAPSYEQYF
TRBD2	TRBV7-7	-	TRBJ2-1	TGTGCCAGCAGCCGGGGACTAGCGGGGATATACAATGAGCAGTTCTTC	CASSRGLAGIYNEQFF
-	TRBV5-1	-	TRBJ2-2	TGCGCCAGCCATGAGGCGGCAGTGAACACCGGGGAGCTGTTTTTT	CASHEAAVNTGELFF
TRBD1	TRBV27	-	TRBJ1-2	TGTGCCAGCAGTCTGCGGACAGGGGGACCTTATGGCTACACCTTC	CASSLRTGGPYGYTF
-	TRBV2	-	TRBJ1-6	TGTGCCAGCAGTTTTGGACCTAGTTCACCCCTCCACTTT	CASSFGPSSPLHF
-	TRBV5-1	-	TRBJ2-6	TGCGCCAGCAGCTTGTTCCCCAACGGGGCCAACGTCCTGACTTTC	CASSLFPNGANVLTF
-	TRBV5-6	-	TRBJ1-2	TGTGCCAGCAGCCCCCTGCGAGCTAACTATGGCTACACCTTC	CASSPLRANYGYTF
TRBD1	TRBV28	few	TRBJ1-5	TGTGCCAGCAGTTTACGGACAGGATATAGCAATCAGCCCCAGCATTTT	CASSLRTGYSNQPQHF
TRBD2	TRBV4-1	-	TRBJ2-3	TGCGCCAGCAGCCAGCGCGGGGGGGGCGCAGATACGCAGTATTTT	CASSQRGGGADTQYF
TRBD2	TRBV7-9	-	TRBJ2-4	TGTGCCAGCAGCTTAGCCGCGGGAGCGGACATTCAGTACTTC	CASSLAAGADIQYF
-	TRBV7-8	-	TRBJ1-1	TGTGCCAGCAGTTCCAGTCGGGGGGGGTGGACTGAAGCTTTCTTT	CASSSSRGGWTEAFF
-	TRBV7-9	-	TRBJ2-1	TGTGCCAGCAGCAGGGACCTGCTCTACAATGAGCAGTTCTTC	CASSRDLLYNEQFF
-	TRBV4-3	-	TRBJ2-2	TGCGCCAGCAGCCAAGATAGGTCTCCCCGCGGAGAGCTGTTTTTT	CASSQDRSPRGELFF
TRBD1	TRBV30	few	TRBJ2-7	TGTGCCGGCAACAGGGGGGCCTACGAGCAGTACTTC	CAGNRGAYEQYF
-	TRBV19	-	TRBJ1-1	TGTGCCAGTAGTAGATTACAGGGTATCGCTGAAGCTTTCTTT	CASSRLQGIAEAFF
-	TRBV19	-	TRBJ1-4	TGTGCCAGTAGTCGCTTCCTCCTGACAGCCAATAATGAAAAACTGTTTTTT	CASSRFLLTANNEKLFF
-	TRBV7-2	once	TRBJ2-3	TGTGCCAGCAGCCGGGGTAGGGCAGATACGCAGTATTTT	CASSRGRADTQYF
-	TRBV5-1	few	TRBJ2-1	TGCGCCAGCAGCTTGGCAAGTAGCGTTAGCTCCTACAATGAGCAGTTCTTC	CASSLASSVSSYNEQFF
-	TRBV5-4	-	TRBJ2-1	TGTGCCAGCAGCTTGCCCCCGGCCCCCGGGCCAGGTGAGCAGTTCTTC	CASSLPPAPGPGEQFF
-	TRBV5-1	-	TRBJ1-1	TGCGCCAGCAGCTTTCAAGGGGACCTTGAAGCTTTCTTT	CASSFQGDLEAFF
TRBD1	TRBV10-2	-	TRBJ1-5	TGCGCCAGCAGTGAGCCTTATAGACAGGGGGGACAGCCCCAGCATTTT	CASSEPYRQGGQPQHF
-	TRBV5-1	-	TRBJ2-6	TGCGCCAGCAGCGGAGATACAGGGAACGTCCTGACTTTC	CASSGDTGNVLTF
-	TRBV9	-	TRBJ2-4	TGTGCCAGCAGCGTAGGGCGGGGCGTGGGCATTCAGTACTTC	CASSVGRGVGIQYF
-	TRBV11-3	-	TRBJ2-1	TGTGCCAGCAGCGAGACATCAGGGTTTATGCACTACAATGAGCAGTTCTTC	CASSETSGFMHYNEQFF
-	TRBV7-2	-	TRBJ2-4	TGTGCCAGCAGCTTACTACAGTCCCTAAACATTCAGTACTTC	CASSLLQSLNIQYF
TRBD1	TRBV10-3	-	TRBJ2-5	TGTGCCATCAGGAAGGGGGCCCCGTACCAAGAGACCCAGTACTTC	CAIRKGAPYQETQYF
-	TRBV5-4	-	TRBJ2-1	TGTGCCAGCAGCTTGTTGATAGCGTCCAGCTCCTACAATGAGCAGTTCTTC	CASSLLIASSSYNEQFF
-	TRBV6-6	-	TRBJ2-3	TGTGCCAGCAACCTCGGGGCCCGTGATACGCAGTATTTT	CASNLGARDTQYF
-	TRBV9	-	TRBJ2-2	TGTGCCAGCAGCGTAGCTACTAGAGTCACCGGGGAGCTGTTTTTT	CASSVATRVTGELFF
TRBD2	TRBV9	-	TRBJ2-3	TGTGCCAGCAGCGTAATCTCTAGCGGGAGGCGAGATACGCAGTATTTT	CASSVISSGRRDTQYF
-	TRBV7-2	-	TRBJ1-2	TGTGCCAGCAGCCCGCGGACAGCCTATGGCTACACCTTC	CASSPRTAYGYTF
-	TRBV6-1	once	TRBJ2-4	TGTGCCAGCGCCCTGGGCCCGCTAGCCAAAAACATTCAGTACTTC	CASALGPLAKNIQYF